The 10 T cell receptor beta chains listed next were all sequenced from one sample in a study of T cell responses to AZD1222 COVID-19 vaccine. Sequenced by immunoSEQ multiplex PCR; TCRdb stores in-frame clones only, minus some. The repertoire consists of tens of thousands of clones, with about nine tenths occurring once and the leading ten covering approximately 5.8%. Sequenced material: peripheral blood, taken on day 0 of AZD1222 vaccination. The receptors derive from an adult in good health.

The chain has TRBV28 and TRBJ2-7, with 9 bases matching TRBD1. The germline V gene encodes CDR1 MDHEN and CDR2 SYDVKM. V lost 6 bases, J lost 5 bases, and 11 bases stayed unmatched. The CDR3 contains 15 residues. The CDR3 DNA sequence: TGTGCCAGCAGCCCGGGACAGGGAGGGTATAACGAGCAGTACTTC. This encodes CASSPGQGGYNEQYF.

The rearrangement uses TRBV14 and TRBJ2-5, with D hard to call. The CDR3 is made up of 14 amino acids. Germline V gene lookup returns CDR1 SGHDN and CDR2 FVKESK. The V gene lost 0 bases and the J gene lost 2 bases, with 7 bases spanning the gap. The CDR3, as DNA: TGTGCCAGCAGCCAAGAACATCTACAAGAGACCCAGTACTTC. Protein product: CASSQEHLQETQYF. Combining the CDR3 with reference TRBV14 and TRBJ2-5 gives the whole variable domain EAGVTQFPSHSVIEKGQTVTLRCDPISGHDNLYWYRRVMGKEIKFLLHFVKESKQDESGMPNNRFLAERTGGTYSTLKVQPAELEDSGVYFCASSQEHLQETQYFGPGTRLLVL.

The CDR3 region has the DNA TGTGCCAGCAGGGTAGAGACAGGGTATTCACCCCTCCACTTT. Protein product: CASRVETGYSPLHF. The gene calls are TRBV6-5 and TRBJ1-6, with TRBD1 identical over 7 bases. Germline V CDR1 and CDR2: MNHEY, SVGAGI. The CDR3 loop spans 14 amino acids. J was trimmed by 8 bases and V by 6 bases; bases with no gene match: 7.

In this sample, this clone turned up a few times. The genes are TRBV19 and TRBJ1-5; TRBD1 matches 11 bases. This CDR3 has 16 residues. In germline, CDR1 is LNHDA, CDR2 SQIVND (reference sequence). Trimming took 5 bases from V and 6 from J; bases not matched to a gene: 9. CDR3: CASSLQGQGVFQPQHF. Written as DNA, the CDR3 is TGTGCCAGTAGTCTTCAGGGACAGGGGGTATTTCAGCCCCAGCATTTT. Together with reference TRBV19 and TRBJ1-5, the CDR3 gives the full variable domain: DGGITQSPKYLFRKEGQNVTLSCEQNLNHDAMYWYRQDPGQGLRLIYYSQIVNDFQKGDIAEGYSVSREKKESFPLTVTSAQKNPTAFYLCASSLQGQGVFQPQHFGDGTRLSIL.

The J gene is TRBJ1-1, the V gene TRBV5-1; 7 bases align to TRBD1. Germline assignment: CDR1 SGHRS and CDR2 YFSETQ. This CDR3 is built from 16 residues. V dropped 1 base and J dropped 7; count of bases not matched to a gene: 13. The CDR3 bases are TGCGCCAGCAGCTTGCCCGGGGTTTCGGCAGGGGGTGAAGCTTTCTTT. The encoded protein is CASSLPGVSAGGEAFF.

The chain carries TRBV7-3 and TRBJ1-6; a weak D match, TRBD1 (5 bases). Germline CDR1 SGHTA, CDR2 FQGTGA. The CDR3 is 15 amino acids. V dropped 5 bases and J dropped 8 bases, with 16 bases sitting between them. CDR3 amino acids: CASSRQPTGDSPLHF. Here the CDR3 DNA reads TGTGCCAGCAGCCGTCAGCCGACGGGGGATTCACCCCTCCACTTT.

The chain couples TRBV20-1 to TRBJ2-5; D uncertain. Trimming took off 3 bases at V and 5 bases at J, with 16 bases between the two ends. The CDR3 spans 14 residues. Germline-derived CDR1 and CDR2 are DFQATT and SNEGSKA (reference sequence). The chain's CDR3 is CSASLLAAGETQYF. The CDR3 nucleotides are TGCAGTGCTAGTCTTCTGGCGGCCGGGGAGACCCAGTACTTC.

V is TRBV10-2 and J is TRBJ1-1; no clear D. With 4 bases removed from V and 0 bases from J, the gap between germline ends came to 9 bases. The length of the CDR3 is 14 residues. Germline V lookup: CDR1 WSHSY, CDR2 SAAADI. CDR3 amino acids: CASSGGGMNTEAFF. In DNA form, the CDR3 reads TGCGCCAGCAGTGGAGGCGGTATGAACACTGAAGCTTTCTTT.

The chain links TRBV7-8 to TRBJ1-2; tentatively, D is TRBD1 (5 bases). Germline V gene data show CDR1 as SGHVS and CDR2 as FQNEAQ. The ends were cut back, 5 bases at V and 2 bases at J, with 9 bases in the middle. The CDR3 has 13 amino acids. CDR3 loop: CASSEGYNYGYTF. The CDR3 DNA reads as TGTGCCAGCAGCGAGGGGTACAACTATGGCTACACCTTC.

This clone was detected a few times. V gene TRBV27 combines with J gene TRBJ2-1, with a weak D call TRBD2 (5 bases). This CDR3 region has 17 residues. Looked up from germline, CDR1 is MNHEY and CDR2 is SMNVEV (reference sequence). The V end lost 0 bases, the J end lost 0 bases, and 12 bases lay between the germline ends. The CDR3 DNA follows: TGTGCCAGCAGTTTATCGACCAGCGGCCACTCCTACAATGAGCAGTTCTTC. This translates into CASSLSTSGHSYNEQFF.